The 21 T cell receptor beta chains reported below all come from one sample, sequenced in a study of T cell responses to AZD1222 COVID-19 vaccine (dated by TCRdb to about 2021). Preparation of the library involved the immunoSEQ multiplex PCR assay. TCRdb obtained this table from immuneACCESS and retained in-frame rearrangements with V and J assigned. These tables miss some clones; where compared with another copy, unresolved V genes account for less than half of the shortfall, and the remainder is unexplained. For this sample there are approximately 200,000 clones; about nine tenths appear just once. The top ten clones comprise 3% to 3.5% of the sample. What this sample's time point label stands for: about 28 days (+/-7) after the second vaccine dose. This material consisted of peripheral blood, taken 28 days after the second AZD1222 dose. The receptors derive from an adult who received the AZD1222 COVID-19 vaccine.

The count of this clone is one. The CDR3 DNA sequence: TGTGCCAGCAGCCGGTGGGGGGGAGCGGCCTCCTACAATGAGCAGTTCTTC. This encodes CASSRWGGAASYNEQFF. This chain joins TRBV7-8 and TRBJ2-1, with 7 bases matching TRBD2. V was clipped by 5 bases and J by 0 bases; unmatched bases: 10. Looked up from germline, CDR1 is SGHVS and CDR2 is FQNEAQ. The CDR3 is made up of 17 amino acids.

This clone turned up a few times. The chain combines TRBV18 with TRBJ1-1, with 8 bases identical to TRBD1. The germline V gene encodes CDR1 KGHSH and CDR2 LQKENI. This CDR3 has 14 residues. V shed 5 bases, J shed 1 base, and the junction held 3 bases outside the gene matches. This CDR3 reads CASSSGQGNTEAFF. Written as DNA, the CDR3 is TGTGCCAGCTCATCAGGACAGGGGAACACTGAAGCTTTCTTT.

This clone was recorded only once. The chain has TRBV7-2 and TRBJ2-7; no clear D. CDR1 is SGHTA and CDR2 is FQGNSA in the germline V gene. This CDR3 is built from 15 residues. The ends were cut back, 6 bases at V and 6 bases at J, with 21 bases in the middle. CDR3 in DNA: TGTGCCAGCAGTTACCATATAGAAGGACGGGCCGAGCAGTACTTC. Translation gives CASSYHIEGRAEQYF.

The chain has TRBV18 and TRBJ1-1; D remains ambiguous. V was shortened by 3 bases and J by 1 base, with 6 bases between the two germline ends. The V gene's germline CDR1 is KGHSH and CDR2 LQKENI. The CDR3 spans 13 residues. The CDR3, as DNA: TGTGCCAGCTCACCCACCGAGAACACTGAAGCTTTCTTT. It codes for CASSPTENTEAFF.

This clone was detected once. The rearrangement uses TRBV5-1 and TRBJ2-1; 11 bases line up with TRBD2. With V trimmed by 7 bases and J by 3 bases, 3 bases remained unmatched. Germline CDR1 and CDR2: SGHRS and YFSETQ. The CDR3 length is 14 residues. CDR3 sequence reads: CASELAGGYNEQFF. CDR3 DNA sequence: TGCGCCAGCGAGCTAGCGGGGGGCTACAATGAGCAGTTCTTC.

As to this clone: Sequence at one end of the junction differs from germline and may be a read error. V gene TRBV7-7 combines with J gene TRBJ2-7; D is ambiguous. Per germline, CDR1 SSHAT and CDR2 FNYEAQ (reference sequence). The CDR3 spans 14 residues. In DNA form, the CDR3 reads TGTGCTAGCAGCCCCGCGATCGGAGACTACGAGCAGTACTTC. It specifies CASSPAIGDYEQYF.

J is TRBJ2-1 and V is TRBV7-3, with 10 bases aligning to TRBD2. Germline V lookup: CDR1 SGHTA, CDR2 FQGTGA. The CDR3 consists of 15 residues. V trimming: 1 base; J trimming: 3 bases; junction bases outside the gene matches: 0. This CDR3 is CASSLRLAGYNEQFF. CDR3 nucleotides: TGTGCCAGCAGCTTAAGACTAGCGGGCTACAATGAGCAGTTCTTC. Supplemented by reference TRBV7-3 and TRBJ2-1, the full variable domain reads GAGVSQTPSNKVTEKGKYVELRCDPISGHTALYWYRQSLGQGPEFLIYFQGTGAADDSGLPNDRFFAVRPEGSVSTLKIQRTERGDSAVYLCASSLRLAGYNEQFFGPGTRLTVL.

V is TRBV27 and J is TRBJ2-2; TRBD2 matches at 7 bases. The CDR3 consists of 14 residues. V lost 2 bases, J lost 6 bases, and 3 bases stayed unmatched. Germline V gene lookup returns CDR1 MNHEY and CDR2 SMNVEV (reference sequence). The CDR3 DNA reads TGTGCCAGCAGTTTAGGACTAGACGCCGGGGAGCTGTTTTTT. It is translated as CASSLGLDAGELFF.

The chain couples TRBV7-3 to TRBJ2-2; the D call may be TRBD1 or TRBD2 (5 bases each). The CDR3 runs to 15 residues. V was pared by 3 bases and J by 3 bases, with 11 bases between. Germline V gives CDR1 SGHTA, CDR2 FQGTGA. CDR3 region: CASSLRGGYTGELFF. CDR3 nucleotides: TGTGCCAGCAGCTTGAGGGGCGGCTACACCGGGGAGCTGTTTTTT.

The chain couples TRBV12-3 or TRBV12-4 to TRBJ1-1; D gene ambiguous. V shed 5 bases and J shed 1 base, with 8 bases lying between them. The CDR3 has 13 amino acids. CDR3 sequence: CASSRKGNTEAFF. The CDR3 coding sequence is TGTGCCAGCAGTCGAAAGGGGAACACTGAAGCTTTCTTT.

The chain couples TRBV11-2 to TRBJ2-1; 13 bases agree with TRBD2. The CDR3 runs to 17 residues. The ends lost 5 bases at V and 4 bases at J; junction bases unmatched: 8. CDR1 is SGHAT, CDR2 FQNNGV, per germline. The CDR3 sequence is CASSHGTSGIPYNEQFF. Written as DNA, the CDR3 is TGTGCCAGCAGCCACGGGACTAGCGGGATTCCGTACAATGAGCAGTTCTTC.

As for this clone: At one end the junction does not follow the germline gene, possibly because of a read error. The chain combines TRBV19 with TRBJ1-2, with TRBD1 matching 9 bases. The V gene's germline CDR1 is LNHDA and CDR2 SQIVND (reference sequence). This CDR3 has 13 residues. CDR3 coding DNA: TGTGCCAGCTCCGAACAGGGGGCGGTCGACCACTCCTTC. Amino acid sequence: CASSEQGAVDHSF.

The CDR3 nucleotides read TGTGCCAGCAGCCCACGGCCGGGACTAGCGGGAGGGGTTCTAGCCAAAAACATTCAGTACTTC. This codes for CASSPRPGLAGGVLAKNIQYF. The chain has TRBV9 and TRBJ2-4, with 16 bases fitting TRBD2. Trimming cost V 4 bases and J 0 bases; bases outside gene matches: 13. Germline V gene lookup returns CDR1 SGDLS and CDR2 YYNGEE. The CDR3 totals 21 residues.

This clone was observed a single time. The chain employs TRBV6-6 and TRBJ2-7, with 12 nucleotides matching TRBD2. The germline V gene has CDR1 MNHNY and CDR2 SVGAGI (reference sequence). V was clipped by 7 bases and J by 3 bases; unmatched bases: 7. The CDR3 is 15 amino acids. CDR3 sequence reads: CASTLRTSGNYEQYF. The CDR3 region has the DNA TGTGCCAGCACCCTCAGGACTAGCGGGAACTACGAGCAGTACTTC.

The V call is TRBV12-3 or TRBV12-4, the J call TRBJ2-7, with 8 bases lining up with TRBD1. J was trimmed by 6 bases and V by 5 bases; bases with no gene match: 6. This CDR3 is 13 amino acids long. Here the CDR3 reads CASSRHGQGEQYF. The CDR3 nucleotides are TGTGCCAGCAGTCGCCACGGACAGGGCGAGCAGTACTTC.

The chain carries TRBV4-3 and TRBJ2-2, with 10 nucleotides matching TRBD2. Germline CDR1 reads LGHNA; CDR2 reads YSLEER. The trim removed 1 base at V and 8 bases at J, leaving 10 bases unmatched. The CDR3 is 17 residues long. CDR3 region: CASSQVRGAGGPGELFF. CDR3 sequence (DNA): TGCGCCAGCAGCCAAGTGAGGGGAGCGGGAGGGCCGGGGGAGCTGTTTTTT.

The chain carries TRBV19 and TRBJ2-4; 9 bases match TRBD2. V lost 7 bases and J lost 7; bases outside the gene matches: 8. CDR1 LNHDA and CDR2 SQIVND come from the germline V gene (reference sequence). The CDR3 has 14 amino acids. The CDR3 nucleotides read TGTGCCAGTATTCCTCGCGGGAGGGAGAACATTCAGTACTTC. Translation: CASIPRGRENIQYF.

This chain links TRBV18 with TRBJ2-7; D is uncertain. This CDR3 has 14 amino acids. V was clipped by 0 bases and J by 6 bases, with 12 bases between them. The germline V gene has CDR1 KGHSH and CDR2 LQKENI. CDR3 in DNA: TGTGCCAGCTCACCACCAGGCCCAGCCAGCGAGCAGTACTTC. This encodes CASSPPGPASEQYF.

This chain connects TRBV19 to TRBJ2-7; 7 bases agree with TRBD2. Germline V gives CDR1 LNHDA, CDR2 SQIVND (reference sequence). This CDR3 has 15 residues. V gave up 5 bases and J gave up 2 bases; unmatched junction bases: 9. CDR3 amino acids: CASSGESGGTYEQYF. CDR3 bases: TGTGCCAGTAGTGGGGAGTCCGGGGGGACCTACGAGCAGTACTTC.

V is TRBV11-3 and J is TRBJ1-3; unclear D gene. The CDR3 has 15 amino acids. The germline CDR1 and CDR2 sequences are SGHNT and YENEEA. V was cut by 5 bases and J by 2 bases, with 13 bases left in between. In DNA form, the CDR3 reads TGTGCCAGCAGCAAAGACCCGGAGGCTGGAAACACCATATATTTT. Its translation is CASSKDPEAGNTIYF.

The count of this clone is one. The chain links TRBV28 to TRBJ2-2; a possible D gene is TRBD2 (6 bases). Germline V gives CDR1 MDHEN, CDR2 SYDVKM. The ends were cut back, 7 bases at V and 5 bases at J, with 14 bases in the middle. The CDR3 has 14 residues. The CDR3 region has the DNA TGTGCCAGCAATGGCGGGGAGTCGACCGGGGAGCTGTTTTTT. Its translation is CASNGGESTGELFF.